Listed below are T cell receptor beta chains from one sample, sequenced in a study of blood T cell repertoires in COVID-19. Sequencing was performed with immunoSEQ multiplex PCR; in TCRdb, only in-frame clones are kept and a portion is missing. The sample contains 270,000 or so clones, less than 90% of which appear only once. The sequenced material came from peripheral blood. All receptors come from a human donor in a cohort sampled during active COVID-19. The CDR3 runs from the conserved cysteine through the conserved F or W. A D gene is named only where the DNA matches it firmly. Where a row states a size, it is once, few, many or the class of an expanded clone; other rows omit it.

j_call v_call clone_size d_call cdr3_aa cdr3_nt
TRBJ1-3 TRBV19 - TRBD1 CASSLGGLSGNTIYF TGTGCCAGTAGTTTAGGGGGCCTCTCTGGAAACACCATATATTTT
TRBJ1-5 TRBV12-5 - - CASGLDEKPQHF TGTGCTAGTGGTTTGGATGAGAAACCCCAGCATTTT
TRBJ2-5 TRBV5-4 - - CASSIRVQETQYF TGTGCCAGCAGCATCAGGGTCCAAGAGACCCAGTACTTC
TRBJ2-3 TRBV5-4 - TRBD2 CASSLAGTITDTQYF TGTGCCAGCAGCTTGGCTGGGACTATCACAGATACGCAGTATTTT
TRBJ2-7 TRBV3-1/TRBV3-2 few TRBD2 CASSQLAAVGEQYF TGTGCCAGCAGCCAACTAGCGGCGGTGGGGGAGCAGTACTTC
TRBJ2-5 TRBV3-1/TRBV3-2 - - CASSRDERTQYF TGTGCCAGCAGCCGAGATGAGAGGACCCAGTACTTC
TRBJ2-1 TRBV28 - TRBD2 CAPAGGFLLGYNEQFF TGTGCCCCAGCGGGAGGGTTTTTACTTGGCTACAATGAGCAGTTCTTC
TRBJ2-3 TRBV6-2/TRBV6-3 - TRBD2 CASSYLAGGPSTDTQYF TGTGCCAGCAGTTACCTAGCGGGAGGACCTAGCACAGATACGCAGTATTTT
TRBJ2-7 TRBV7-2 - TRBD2 CASSRGSGYEQYF TGTGCCAGCAGCCGCGGGAGTGGCTACGAGCAGTACTTC
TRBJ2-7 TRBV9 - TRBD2 CASSASGGGLYQLPSYEQYF TGTGCCAGCAGCGCCTCGGGAGGGGGGCTATACCAATTACCCTCCTACGAGCAGTACTTC
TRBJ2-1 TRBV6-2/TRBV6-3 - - CASSYSKAGLNNEQFF TGTGCCAGCAGTTACTCGAAAGCAGGGTTAAACAATGAGCAGTTCTTC
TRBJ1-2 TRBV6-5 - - CASSYKERRNNGYTF TGTGCCAGCAGTTACAAAGAGCGCCGGAATAATGGCTACACCTTC
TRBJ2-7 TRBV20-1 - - CSASLAREQYF TGCAGTGCTAGTCTGGCACGCGAGCAGTACTTC
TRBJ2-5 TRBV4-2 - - CASSQDSGAETQYF TGTGCCAGCAGCCAAGATTCGGGTGCAGAGACCCAGTACTTC
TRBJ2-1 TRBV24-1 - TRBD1 CATSERDRGRTHEQFF TGTGCCACCAGTGAACGGGACAGGGGGCGTACCCATGAGCAGTTCTTC
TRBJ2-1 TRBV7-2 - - CASSLEPGAYNEQFF TGTGCCAGCAGCTTAGAGCCGGGGGCCTACAATGAGCAGTTCTTC
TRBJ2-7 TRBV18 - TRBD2 CASSPDELGTSSYEQYF TGTGCCAGCTCACCAGACGAGTTGGGGACTAGCAGCTACGAGCAGTACTTC
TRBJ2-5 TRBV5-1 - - CASSFSGAQETQYF TGCGCCAGCAGCTTTAGTGGGGCCCAAGAGACCCAGTACTTC
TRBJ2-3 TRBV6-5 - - CATRLDNTDTQYF TGTGCCACCCGACTGGACAACACAGATACGCAGTATTTT
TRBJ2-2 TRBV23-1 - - CASSQFTAAITGELFF TGCGCCAGCAGTCAATTTACAGCGGCAATCACCGGGGAGCTGTTTTTT
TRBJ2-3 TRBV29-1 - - CSVASDSTDTQYF TGCAGCGTTGCTAGCGATAGCACAGATACGCAGTATTTT
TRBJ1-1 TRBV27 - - CASSLVPNRRTEAFF TGTGCCAGCAGTTTAGTTCCCAACCGGAGGACTGAAGCTTTCTTT
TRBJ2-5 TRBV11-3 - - CASSLDRDRFPRQETQYF TGTGCCAGCAGCTTAGATAGAGACAGATTCCCTAGACAAGAGACCCAGTACTTC
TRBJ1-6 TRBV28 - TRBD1 CASRGQINSPLHF TGTGCCAGCAGGGGACAGATTAATTCACCCCTCCACTTT
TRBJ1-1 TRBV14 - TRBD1 CASSSTGGIGTEAFF TGTGCCAGCAGCAGTACAGGGGGGATCGGCACTGAAGCTTTCTTT
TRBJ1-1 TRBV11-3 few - CASSEGAVGQAFF TGTGCCAGCAGCGAAGGGGCGGTTGGCCAAGCTTTCTTT
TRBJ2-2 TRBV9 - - CASSFFEGTGELFF TGTGCCAGCAGTTTTTTTGAGGGAACCGGGGAGCTGTTTTTT
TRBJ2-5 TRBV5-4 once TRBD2 CASRDGGRQETQYF TGTGCCAGCAGGGACGGCGGGAGGCAAGAGACCCAGTACTTC
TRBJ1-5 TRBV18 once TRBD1 CASSWTGARNQPQHF TGTGCCAGCTCATGGACAGGGGCCCGCAATCAGCCCCAGCATTTT
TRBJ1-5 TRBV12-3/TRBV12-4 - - CASSLPPGRPQHF TGTGCCAGCAGTTTGCCCCCCGGGAGGCCCCAGCATTTT
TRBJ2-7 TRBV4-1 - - CASSQDLDSSYEQYF TGCGCCAGCAGCCAAGATCTGGACAGTTCCTACGAGCAGTACTTC
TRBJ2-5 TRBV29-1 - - CSVDRGGETQYF TGCAGCGTCGATCGGGGAGGAGAGACCCAGTACTTC
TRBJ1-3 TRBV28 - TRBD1 CASRRQGDGNTIYF TGTGCCAGCAGGAGACAGGGGGACGGAAACACCATATATTTT
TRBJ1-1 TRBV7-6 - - CASSLDDRLRNTEAFF TGTGCCAGCAGCTTAGATGACAGGCTTAGGAACACTGAAGCTTTCTTT
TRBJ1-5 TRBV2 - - CASSESSGGQPQHF TGTGCCAGCAGTGAGTCCTCGGGGGGTCAGCCCCAGCATTTT
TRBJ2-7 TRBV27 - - CASSGEVGFEQYF TGTGCCAGCAGCGGGGAAGTGGGCTTCGAGCAGTACTTC
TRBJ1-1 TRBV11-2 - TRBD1 CASSLPGQGTEAFF TGTGCCAGCAGCTTACCGGGACAGGGCACTGAAGCTTTCTTT
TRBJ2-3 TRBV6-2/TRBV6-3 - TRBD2 CASSYERARLAASTDTQYF TGTGCCAGCAGTTATGAGAGGGCCCGACTAGCGGCTAGCACAGATACGCAGTATTTT
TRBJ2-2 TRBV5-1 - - CASQEGVDTGELFF TGCGCCAGCCAGGAGGGAGTGGACACCGGGGAGCTGTTTTTT
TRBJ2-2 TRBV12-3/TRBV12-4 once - CASSAWEAGELFF TGTGCCAGCAGCGCATGGGAGGCCGGGGAGCTGTTTTTT
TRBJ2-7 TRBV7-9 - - CASSLAHEPYEQYF TGTGCCAGCAGCTTAGCCCACGAGCCCTACGAGCAGTACTTC
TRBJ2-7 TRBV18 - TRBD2 CASSPGAGVTYEQYF TGTGCCAGCTCACCCGGAGCGGGAGTTACCTACGAGCAGTACTTC
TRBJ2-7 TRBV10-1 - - CASSNTDSYEQYF TGCGCCAGCAGCAACACCGACTCCTACGAGCAGTACTTC
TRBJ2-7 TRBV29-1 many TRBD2 CSVAASGRVDEQYF TGCAGCGTTGCGGCTAGCGGGAGGGTCGACGAGCAGTACTTC
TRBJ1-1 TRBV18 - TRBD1 CASSPSGGVRTEAFF TGTGCCAGCTCTCCCTCAGGGGGAGTGCGCACTGAAGCTTTCTTT
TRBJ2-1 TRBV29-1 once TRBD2 CSVEGLHNEQFF TGCAGCGTCGAGGGACTACACAATGAGCAGTTCTTC
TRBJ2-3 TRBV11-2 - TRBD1 CASSLFGQASTDTQYF TGTGCCAGCAGCTTATTCGGACAGGCTAGCACAGATACGCAGTATTTT
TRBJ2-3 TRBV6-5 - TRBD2 CASSPVGLLTDTQYF TGTGCCAGCAGCCCGGTGGGACTACTCACAGATACGCAGTATTTT
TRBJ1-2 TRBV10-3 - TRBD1 CAISGTGMDGYTF TGTGCCATCAGTGGGACAGGGATGGATGGCTACACCTTC
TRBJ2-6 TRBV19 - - CASKGLISGANVLTF TGTGCCAGTAAGGGACTTATCTCTGGGGCCAACGTCCTGACTTTC
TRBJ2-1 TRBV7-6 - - CASSRLPPPYNEQFF TGTGCCAGCAGCCGACTACCCCCTCCCTACAATGAGCAGTTCTTC
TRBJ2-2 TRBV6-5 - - CASRFRLAGELFF TGTGCCAGCAGATTTCGACTGGCCGGGGAGCTGTTTTTT
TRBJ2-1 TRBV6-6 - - CASSTRDSSSYNEQFF TGTGCCAGCAGCACAAGGGACTCAAGCTCCTACAATGAGCAGTTCTTC
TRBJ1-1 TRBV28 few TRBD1 CASSLGDRANTEAFF TGTGCCAGCAGTTTAGGGGACAGGGCCAACACTGAAGCTTTCTTT